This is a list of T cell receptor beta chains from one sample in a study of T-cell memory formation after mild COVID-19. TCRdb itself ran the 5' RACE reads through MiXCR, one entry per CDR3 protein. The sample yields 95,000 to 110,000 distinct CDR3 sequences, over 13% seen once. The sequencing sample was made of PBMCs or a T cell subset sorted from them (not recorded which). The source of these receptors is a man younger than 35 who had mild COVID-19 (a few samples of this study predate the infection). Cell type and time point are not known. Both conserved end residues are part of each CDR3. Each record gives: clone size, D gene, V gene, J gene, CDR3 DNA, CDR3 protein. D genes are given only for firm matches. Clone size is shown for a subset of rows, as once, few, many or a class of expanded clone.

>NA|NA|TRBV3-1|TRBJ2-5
TGTGCCAGCAGCCAAGTTCTCGGGGACCAGTACTTC
CASSQVLGDQYF
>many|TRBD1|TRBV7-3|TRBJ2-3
TGTGCCAGCGGCACAGGGGCAAGCACAGATACGCAGTATTTT
CASGTGASTDTQYF
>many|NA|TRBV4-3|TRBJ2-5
TGCGCCAGCAGCCTCACAGATACCCAAGAGACCCAGTACTTC
CASSLTDTQETQYF
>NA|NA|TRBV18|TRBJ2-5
TGTGCCAGCTCACCTCAGCAAGAGACCCAGTACTTC
CASSPQQETQYF
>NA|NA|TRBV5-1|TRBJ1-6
TGCGCCAGCAGCCTCGACTTGGGGTCACCCCTCCACTTT
CASSLDLGSPLHF
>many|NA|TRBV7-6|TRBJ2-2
TGTGCCAGCAGCTTATGGACGGTTACTACGAACACCGGGGAGCTGTTTTTT
CASSLWTVTTNTGELFF
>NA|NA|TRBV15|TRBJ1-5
TGTGCCACCAAGACTCTGGAGGGAGGTCAGCCCCAGCATTTT
CATKTLEGGQPQHF
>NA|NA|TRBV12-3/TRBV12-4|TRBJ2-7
TGTGCCAGCAGTTTATCCAACACCTACGAGCAGTACTTC
CASSLSNTYEQYF
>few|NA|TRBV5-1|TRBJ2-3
TGCGCCAGCACCCCAGGCGGCAGGGGCTTCTCAGATACGCAGTATTTT
CASTPGGRGFSDTQYF
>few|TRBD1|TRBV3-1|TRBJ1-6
TGTGCCAGCAGCCAAGGGCCCGGGACAGGGCAATCACCCCTCCACTTT
CASSQGPGTGQSPLHF
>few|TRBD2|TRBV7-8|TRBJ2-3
TGTGCCAGCAGCCCCTTAGCGGGGGTGAGCACAGATACGCAGTATTTT
CASSPLAGVSTDTQYF
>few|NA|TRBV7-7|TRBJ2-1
TGTGCCAGCAGCGCTTGGGGACAAGATGGAGATGAGCAGTTCTTC
CASSAWGQDGDEQFF
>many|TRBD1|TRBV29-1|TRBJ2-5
TGCAGCGCCATCACAGGGGAGGAGACCCAGTACTTC
CSAITGEETQYF
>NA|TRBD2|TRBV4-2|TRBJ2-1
TGTGCCAGCAGCCCAACTAGCGGGGTTCACAATGAGCAGTTCTTC
CASSPTSGVHNEQFF
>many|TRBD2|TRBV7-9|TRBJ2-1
TGTGCCAGCAGCTTGGGAGGCGGGGGGGCCTACAATGAGCAGTTCTTC
CASSLGGGGAYNEQFF
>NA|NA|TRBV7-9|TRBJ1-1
TGTGCCAGCAGCGACAATGCAGGTTTCACTGAAGCTTTCTTT
CASSDNAGFTEAFF
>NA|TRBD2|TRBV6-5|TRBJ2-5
TGTGCCAGCAGTTACTCGTGGCTAGCGGGGGGGAACTGGCAAGAGACCCAGTACTTC
CASSYSWLAGGNWQETQYF
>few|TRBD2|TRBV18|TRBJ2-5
TGTGCCAGCTCGGGATCACCGAGGCCGGGGGGACAAGAGACCCAGTACTTC
CASSGSPRPGGQETQYF
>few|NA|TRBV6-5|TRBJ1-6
TGTGCCAGCAGACACCGACCGGGACTGCCTAATTCACCCCTCCACTTT
CASRHRPGLPNSPLHF
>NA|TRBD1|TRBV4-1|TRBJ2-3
TGCGCCAGCAGCCAAAGGGTAACAGGGGAAGATACGCAGTATTTT
CASSQRVTGEDTQYF
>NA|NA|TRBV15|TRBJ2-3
TGTGCCACCAGCAGAGATCTGGGGGGGCCCACAGATACGCAGTATTTT
CATSRDLGGPTDTQYF
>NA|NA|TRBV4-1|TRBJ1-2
TGCGCCAGCAGCCAAGATCCCTGGAAGAACTATGGCTACACCTTC
CASSQDPWKNYGYTF
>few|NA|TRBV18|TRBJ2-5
TGTGCCAGCTCACCGGGACTCCAGGGAGGAGAGACCCAGTACTTC
CASSPGLQGGETQYF
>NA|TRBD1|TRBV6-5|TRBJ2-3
TGTGCCAGCAGTTCACGGGACAGCGGATACACAGATACGCAGTATTTT
CASSSRDSGYTDTQYF
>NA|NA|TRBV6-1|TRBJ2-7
TGTGCCAGCAGTGAAGGGCAGGGGTTCATCTACGAGCAGTACTTC
CASSEGQGFIYEQYF
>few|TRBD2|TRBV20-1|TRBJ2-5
TGCAGTGCGCCTAGTCCGCCTGAGCGGGGGGGGCAAGAGACCCAGTACTTC
CSAPSPPERGGQETQYF